This T cell receptor (beta chain) was sequenced for a study of blood T cell repertoires in COVID-19. About the study: Donors in the United States, Italy and Spain gave samples during acute or convalescent COVID-19.

Assay: immunoSEQ multiplex PCR; the TCRdb copy retains only in-frame clones and omits some. The sample lists fewer than 350,000 clones, roughly 89% seen once, with over 6% in the top ten. This CDR3 is built from 14 residues. V gave up 3 bases and J gave up 5 bases, with 13 bases separating them. Germline V gene lookup returns CDR1 LNHDA and CDR2 SQIVND (reference sequence). In assigning cohorts, the study relied on participant-reported clinical history. Recovered status applied to Cohort 3 donors who had two consecutive negative PCRs. It also applied to those with clearance or with symptom resolution.

The V gene is TRBV19, the J gene TRBJ1-1; the D is unclear. Sequencing was carried out using PBMCs or T cells enriched from blood (not recorded which). This TCR was sampled from a woman aged 40 to 50 who had recovered from COVID-19. DNA of the CDR3: TGTGCCAGTAGTATTCTAGGAGGGCTGACTGAAGCTTTCTTT. Its translation is CASSILGGLTEAFF.